Detailed here is one T cell receptor beta chain. Its antigen remains unidentified. These data originate in a study of T cell responses to AZD1222 COVID-19 vaccine. Study findings and constraints: Reportedly, nearly half of unique spike TCRs recognized epitopes outside B.1.351/B.1.1.7 mutations.

Generated by immunoSEQ multiplex PCR, the TCRdb table keeps only in-frame clones and is missing some. The profile shows fewer than 110,000 clones, approximately 89% of them singletons. CDR1 MDHEN and CDR2 SYDVKM come from the germline V gene. This CDR3 has 16 residues. V was trimmed by 6 bases and J by 5 bases, leaving 19 bases between them. The V gene is TRBV28, the J gene TRBJ2-2; D possibly corresponds to TRBD2 (6 bases). The receptor's source is an adult in good health. Material: peripheral blood, obtained on day 0 of AZD1222 vaccination. The CDR3 coding sequence is TGTGCCAGCAGCTCGGGGGTCAGTAGTGTTACCGGGGAGCTGTTTTTT. Translated: CASSSGVSSVTGELFF.